The entry below gives a single T cell receptor beta chain sequence along with its context. The antigen is undetermined. Germline V gene lookup returns CDR1 GTSNPN and CDR2 SVGIG (reference sequence). The CDR3 totals 11 residues. The V end lost 7 bases, the J end lost 8 bases, and 11 bases lay between the germline ends. This entry belongs to a study of cytomegalovirus exposure and HLA in healthy donors. Overall study: Approximately 200 million T cells yielded 110 million or so unique TCR beta sequences in earlier analysis.

Study results and limitations: The study found most TCR sequences rare, yet found some public TCRs in many donors. Donor immune exposure was known only as CMV serostatus.

The primer mix had 60 Vbeta and 13 Jbeta primers. The assay was immunoSEQ multiplex PCR, and TCRdb's table has in-frame clones only and misses some. The profile shows a few hundred thousand clones, 70% to 85% of them singletons. The receptor comes from a woman aged 55-69 years in good health and CMV-seropositive. The sequenced material came from PBMCs. The chain recombines TRBV30 with TRBJ1-4; D call uncertain. CDR3 DNA sequence: TGTGCCTTCGCGTCCTACGAAAAACTGTTTTTT. It codes for CAFASYEKLFF.